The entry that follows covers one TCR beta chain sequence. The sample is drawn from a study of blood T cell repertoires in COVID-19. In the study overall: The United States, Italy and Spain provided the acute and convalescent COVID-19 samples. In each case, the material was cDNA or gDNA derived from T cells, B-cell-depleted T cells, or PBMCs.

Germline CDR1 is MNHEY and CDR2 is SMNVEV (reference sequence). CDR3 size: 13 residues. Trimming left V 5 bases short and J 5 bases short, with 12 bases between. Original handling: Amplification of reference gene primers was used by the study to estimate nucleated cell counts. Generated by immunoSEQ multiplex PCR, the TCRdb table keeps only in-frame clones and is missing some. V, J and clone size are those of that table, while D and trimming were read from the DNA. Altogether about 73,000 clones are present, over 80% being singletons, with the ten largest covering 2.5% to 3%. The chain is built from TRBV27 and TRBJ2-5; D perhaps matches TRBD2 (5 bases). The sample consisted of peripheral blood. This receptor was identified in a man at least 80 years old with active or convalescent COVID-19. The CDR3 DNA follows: TGTGCCAGCAGTCGGACGGGGTTCGAGACCCAGTACTTC. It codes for CASSRTGFETQYF.